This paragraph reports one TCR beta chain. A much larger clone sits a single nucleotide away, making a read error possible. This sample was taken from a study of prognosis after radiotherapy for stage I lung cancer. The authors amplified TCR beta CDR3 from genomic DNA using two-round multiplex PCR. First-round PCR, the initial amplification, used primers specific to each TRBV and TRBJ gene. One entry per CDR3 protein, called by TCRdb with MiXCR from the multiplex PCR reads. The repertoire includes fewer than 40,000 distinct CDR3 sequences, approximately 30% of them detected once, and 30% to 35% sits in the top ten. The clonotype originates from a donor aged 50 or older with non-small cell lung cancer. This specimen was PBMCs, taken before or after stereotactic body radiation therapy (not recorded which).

This CDR3 is CASSVAVNEQFF. Here the CDR3 DNA reads TGTGCCAGCAGCGTAGCTGTAAATGAGCAGTTCTTC. The chain couples TRBV9 to TRBJ2-1, with D uncertain. V lost 0 bases and J 7 bases, leaving 5 bases between the germline ends. Germline lookup yields CDR1 SGDLS and CDR2 YYNGEE. CDR3 length: 12 amino acids.